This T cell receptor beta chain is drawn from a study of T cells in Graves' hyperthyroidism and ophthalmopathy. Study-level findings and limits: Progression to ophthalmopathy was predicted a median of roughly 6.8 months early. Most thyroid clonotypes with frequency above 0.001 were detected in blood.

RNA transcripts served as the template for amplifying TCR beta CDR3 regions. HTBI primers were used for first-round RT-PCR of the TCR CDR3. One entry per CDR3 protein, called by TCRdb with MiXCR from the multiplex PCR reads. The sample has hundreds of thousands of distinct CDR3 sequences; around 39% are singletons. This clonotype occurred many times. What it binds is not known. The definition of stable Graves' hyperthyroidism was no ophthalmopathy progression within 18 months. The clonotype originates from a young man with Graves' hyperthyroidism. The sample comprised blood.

The CDR3 DNA follows: TGTGCCAGTAGTATGCAGGGGAACACTGAAGCTTTCTTT. It translates to CASSMQGNTEAFF. This chain joins TRBV19 and TRBJ1-1; TRBD1 might be the D (5 bases). In germline, CDR1 is LNHDA, CDR2 SQIVND (reference sequence). Trimming stripped 3 bases from V and 1 base from J, with 6 bases between. The CDR3 has 13 amino acids.